This T cell receptor beta chain was found in a study of cytomegalovirus exposure and HLA in healthy donors. Turning to the study itself: The same platform as the 500 to 700 first-cohort repertoires was used for the roughly 130 validation repertoires, a later analysis reported.

The protocol was immunoSEQ multiplex PCR, while the TCRdb copy is restricted to in-frame clones and leaves out a portion. The sample lists about 150,000 clones, about 94% occurring once. Trimming took 3 bases from V and 5 from J; bases not matched to a gene: 11. Germline V gene lookup returns CDR1 MNHEY and CDR2 SMNVEV (reference sequence). There are 17 residues in the CDR3. As regards this clone: The antigen is unknown.

Study-level results: Reportedly, diagnosis of cytomegalovirus status by the classifier showed high specificity and sensitivity. The study listed approximately 160 cytomegalovirus-associated TCR beta chains.

Input material: PBMCs. The sequence was collected from a young man in good health and CMV-seropositive. V usage is TRBV27 and J usage is TRBJ1-1, with 11 bases that match TRBD1. CDR3 region: CASSFWVDRGRGTEAFF. CDR3 DNA: TGTGCCAGCAGTTTTTGGGTGGACAGGGGGCGGGGAACTGAAGCTTTCTTT.